Listed below are T cell receptor beta chains from one sample, sequenced in a study of T-cell memory formation after mild COVID-19. MiXCR was run by TCRdb on the 5' RACE reads, yielding one entry per CDR3 protein. Among a few hundred thousand distinct CDR3 sequences listed, roughly 26% were seen once. The sample comprised PBMCs or a T cell subset sorted from them (not recorded which). The receptors here all came from an adult woman who had mild COVID-19 (a few samples of this study predate the infection). Cell type and time point are not known. The CDR3 runs from the conserved cysteine through the conserved F or W. Fields, in order: V gene, CDR3 protein.

v_gene: TRBV9
CDR3aa: CASSARDRVTYNSPLHF

v_gene: TRBV7-2
CDR3aa: CATATTSGSYNEQFF

v_gene: TRBV23-1
CDR3aa: CASSQFGRTSSYNEQFF

v_gene: TRBV29-1
CDR3aa: CSAGTSGRTTDNEQFF

v_gene: TRBV27
CDR3aa: CASSLIGQASNEKLFF

v_gene: TRBV7-9
CDR3aa: CASSLALGNYDNEQFF

v_gene: TRBV9
CDR3aa: CASSIGRTGRVPDTQYF

v_gene: TRBV7-9
CDR3aa: CASSLGQVYYEQYF

v_gene: TRBV7-9
CDR3aa: CASSLSGLAGHNEQFF

v_gene: TRBV20-1
CDR3aa: CSARDETGSSYNSPLHF

v_gene: TRBV2
CDR3aa: CASSGLGHEQFF

v_gene: TRBV20-1
CDR3aa: CSATLDRFGGEAFF

v_gene: TRBV7-9
CDR3aa: CASSLENREETQYF

v_gene: TRBV12-3/TRBV12-4
CDR3aa: CASSHPGGETQYF

v_gene: TRBV13
CDR3aa: CASSRENTGFETGELFF

v_gene: TRBV12-3/TRBV12-4
CDR3aa: CASSQTLAGLGNEQFF

v_gene: TRBV5-1
CDR3aa: CASSLFGTTNSPLHF

v_gene: TRBV2
CDR3aa: CASRRGPQETQYF